This passage covers 11 T cell receptor beta chains from one sample sequenced in a study of T cell changes during pregnancy in multiple sclerosis. Clones were sequenced by immunoSEQ multiplex PCR, and TCRdb holds only the in-frame ones, with some missing. The table includes 50,000 or so clones, around 95% detected once. Specimen: CD8+ T cells from peripheral blood mononuclear cells, collected in the first trimester of pregnancy. The receptors were gathered from a female donor with multiple sclerosis, enrolled in a pregnancy study.

The CDR3 bases are TGTGCCAGCAGCCAAGAAGGACAGGGGATAGCCGGAAACACCATATATTTT. This sequence encodes CASSQEGQGIAGNTIYF. The chain is built from TRBV14 and TRBJ1-3, with TRBD1 matching over 9 bases. CDR3 length equals 17 residues. CDR1 and CDR2 (germline): SGHDN, FVKESK. Trimming took 0 bases from V and 4 from J; bases not matched to a gene: 7.

The V and J genes are TRBV6-1 and TRBJ1-1; D is ambiguous. Trimming removed 8 bases at V and 4 bases at J, with 8 bases between. This CDR3 has 11 amino acids. Germline lookup yields CDR1 MNHNS and CDR2 SASEGT. CDR3 DNA: TGTGCCAGCGGACTTACCACTGAAGCTTTCTTT. Translated, it gives CASGLTTEAFF.

The V and J genes are TRBV25-1 and TRBJ2-2; D is uncertain. Germline V gives CDR1 MGHDK, CDR2 SYGVNS. The CDR3 covers 18 residues. V lost 4 bases to trimming and J lost 5 bases, with 23 bases between them. The CDR3 protein is CASSASAPFGFETGELFF. The CDR3 bases are TGTGCCAGCAGTGCCTCTGCCCCTTTCGGGTTTGAAACCGGGGAGCTGTTTTTT. Full variable domain (outside the CDR3, taken from reference TRBV25-1 and TRBJ2-2): EADIYQTPRYLVIGTGKKITLECSQTMGHDKMYWYQQDPGMELHLIHYSYGVNSTEKGDLSSESTVSRIRTEHFPLTLESARPSHTSQYLCASSASAPFGFETGELFFGEGSRLTVL.

The chain employs TRBV9 and TRBJ1-1; maybe TRBD1 (6 bases). The ends were cut back, 0 bases at V and 4 bases at J, with 10 bases in the middle. This CDR3 is built from 14 residues. Germline CDR1 is SGDLS and CDR2 is YYNGEE. CDR3 DNA sequence: TGTGCCAGCAGCGTAGGCGGGGGGGCCACTGAAGCTTTCTTT. It encodes CASSVGGGATEAFF.

The chain has TRBV6-4 and TRBJ1-1; 9 bases are a match to TRBD1. Germline V gene data show CDR1 as MRHNA and CDR2 as SNTAGT. This CDR3 has 15 residues. J was trimmed by 3 bases and V by 4 bases; bases with no gene match: 6. DNA for the CDR3: TGTGCCAGCAGTGCAGAGACAGGGGGGGACACTGAAGCTTTCTTT. This codes for CASSAETGGDTEAFF.

This clone was seen a single time. V is TRBV5-1 and J is TRBJ2-1; D perhaps matches TRBD1 (6 bases). Per germline, CDR1 SGHRS and CDR2 YFSETQ. V gave up 5 bases and J gave up 0 bases, with 9 bases separating them. This CDR3 is built from 14 residues. CDR3 in DNA: TGCGCCAGCAGAACAGGGAGCTCCTACAATGAGCAGTTCTTC. Its translation: CASRTGSSYNEQFF.

CDR3 DNA sequence: TGTGCCAGTAGTATGGGCCAGGGGTCGGCCTACTCCTACGAGCAGTACTTC. Translated, it gives CASSMGQGSAYSYEQYF. J is TRBJ2-7 and V is TRBV19; TRBD1 is a possible D gene (6 bases). Trimming stripped 3 bases from V and 0 bases from J, with 18 bases between. In germline, CDR1 is LNHDA, CDR2 SQIVND (reference sequence). The CDR3 totals 17 residues.

The genes are TRBV27 and TRBJ2-7; D is possibly TRBD2 (6 bases). Per germline, CDR1 MNHEY and CDR2 SMNVEV (reference sequence). Deletions cut 2 bases from V and 7 bases from J, with 15 bases between. The CDR3 length is 14 residues. The CDR3, as DNA: TGTGCCAGCAGTTTAGGGTCGGGGGTGGGGGAGCAGTACTTC. Translated: CASSLGSGVGEQYF.

The chain recombines TRBV4-1 with TRBJ1-3, with 9 bases fitting TRBD1. There are 15 residues in the CDR3. From germline, CDR1 is MGHRA and CDR2 YSYEKL. Trimming removed 4 bases from V and 2 bases from J; junction bases left unmatched: 3. The CDR3 spells CASSRDRVPGNTIYF. CDR3 bases: TGCGCCAGCAGCCGGGACAGGGTGCCTGGAAACACCATATATTTT.

The chain employs TRBV5-5 and TRBJ1-5; 11 bases are a match to TRBD1. Germline CDR1 reads SGHKS; CDR2 reads YYEKEE (reference sequence). V was clipped by 3 bases and J by 5 bases; unmatched bases: 4. The CDR3 is 15 amino acids. The CDR3 DNA reads as TGTGCCAGCAGCTCTCCGGGACAGGGGGATCAGCCCCAGCATTTT. As protein: CASSSPGQGDQPQHF.

The V and J genes are TRBV10-2 and TRBJ2-7, with D possibly TRBD1 on 5 matching bases. The CDR3 sequence is 14 residues long. V lost 7 bases, J lost 0 bases, and 13 bases lay in between. Germline V lookup: CDR1 WSHSY, CDR2 SAAADI. As DNA, the CDR3 is TGCGCCAGCACCTTGACAGAGATCTCCTACGAGCAGTACTTC. It translates to CASTLTEISYEQYF.